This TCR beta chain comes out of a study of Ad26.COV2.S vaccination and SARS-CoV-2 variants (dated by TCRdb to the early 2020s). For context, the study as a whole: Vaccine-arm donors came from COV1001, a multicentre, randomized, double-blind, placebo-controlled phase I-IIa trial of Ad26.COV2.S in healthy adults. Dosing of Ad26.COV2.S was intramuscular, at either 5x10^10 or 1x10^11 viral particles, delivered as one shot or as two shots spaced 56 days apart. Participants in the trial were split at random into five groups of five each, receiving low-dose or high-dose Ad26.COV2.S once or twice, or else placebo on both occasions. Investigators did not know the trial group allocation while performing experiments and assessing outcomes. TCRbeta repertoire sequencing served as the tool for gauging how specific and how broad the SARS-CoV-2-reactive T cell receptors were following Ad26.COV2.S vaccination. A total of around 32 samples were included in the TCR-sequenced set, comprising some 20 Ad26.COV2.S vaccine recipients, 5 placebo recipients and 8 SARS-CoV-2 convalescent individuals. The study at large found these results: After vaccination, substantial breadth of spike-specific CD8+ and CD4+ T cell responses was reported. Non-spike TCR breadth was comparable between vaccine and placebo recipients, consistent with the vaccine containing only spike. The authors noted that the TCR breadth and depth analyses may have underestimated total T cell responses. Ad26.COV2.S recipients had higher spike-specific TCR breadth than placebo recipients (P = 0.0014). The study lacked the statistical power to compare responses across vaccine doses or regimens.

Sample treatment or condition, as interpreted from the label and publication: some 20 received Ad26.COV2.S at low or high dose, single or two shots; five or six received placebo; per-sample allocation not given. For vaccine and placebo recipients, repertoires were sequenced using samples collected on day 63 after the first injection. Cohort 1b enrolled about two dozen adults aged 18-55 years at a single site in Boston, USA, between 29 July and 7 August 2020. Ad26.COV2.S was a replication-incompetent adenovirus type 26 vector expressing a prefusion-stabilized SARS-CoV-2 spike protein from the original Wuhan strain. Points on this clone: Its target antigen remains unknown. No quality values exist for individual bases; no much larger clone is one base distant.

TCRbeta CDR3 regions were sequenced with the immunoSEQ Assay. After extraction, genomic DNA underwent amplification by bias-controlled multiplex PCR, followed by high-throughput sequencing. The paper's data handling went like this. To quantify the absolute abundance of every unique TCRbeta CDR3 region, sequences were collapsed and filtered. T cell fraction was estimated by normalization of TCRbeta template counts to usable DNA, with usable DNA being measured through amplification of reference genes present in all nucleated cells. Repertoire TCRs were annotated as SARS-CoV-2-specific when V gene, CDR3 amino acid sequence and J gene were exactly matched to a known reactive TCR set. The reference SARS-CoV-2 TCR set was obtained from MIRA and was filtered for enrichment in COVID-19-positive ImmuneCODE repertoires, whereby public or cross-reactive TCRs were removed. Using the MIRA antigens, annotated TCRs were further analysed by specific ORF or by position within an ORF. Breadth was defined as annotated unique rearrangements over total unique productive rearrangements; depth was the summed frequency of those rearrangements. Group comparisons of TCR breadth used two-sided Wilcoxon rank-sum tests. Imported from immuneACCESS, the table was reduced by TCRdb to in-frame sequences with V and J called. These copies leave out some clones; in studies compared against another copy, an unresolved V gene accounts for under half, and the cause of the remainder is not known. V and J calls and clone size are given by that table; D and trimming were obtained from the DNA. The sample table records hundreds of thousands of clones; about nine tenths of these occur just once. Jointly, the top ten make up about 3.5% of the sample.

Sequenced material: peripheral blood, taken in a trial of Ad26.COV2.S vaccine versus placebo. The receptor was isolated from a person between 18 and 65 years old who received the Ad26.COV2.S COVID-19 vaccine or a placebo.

The CDR3 region: CASSPTGRLNTEAFF. At the DNA level, the sequence is TGTGCCAGCAGCCCTACGGGGAGATTGAACACTGAAGCTTTCTTT. The chain employs TRBV7-9 and TRBJ1-1; the D gene is unclear. From its cysteine to its phenylalanine, the CDR3 spans 15 amino acids. Just the 45-base CDR3 DNA is kept, in frame starting at base 1. V loses 5 bases, J loses 0 bases, and the germline ends lie 13 bases apart. In the germline V gene (reference sequence), CDR1 corresponds to SEHNR and CDR2 to FQNEAQ. The entire variable domain, with the stretches around the CDR3 drawn from the reference TRBV7-9 and TRBJ1-1 proteins, is DTGVSQNPRHKITKRGQNVTFRCDPISEHNRLYWYRQTLGQGPEFLTYFQNEAQLEKSRLLSDRFSAERPKGSFSTLEIQRTEQGDSAMYLCASSPTGRLNTEAFFGQGTRLTVV.